These 15 T cell receptor beta chains originate from one sample sequenced in a study of cytomegalovirus exposure and HLA in healthy donors. In the PCR, 60 Vbeta and 13 Jbeta primers were used. Libraries were prepared by immunoSEQ multiplex PCR; TCRdb keeps only in-frame clonotypes and omits some of them. The table has 110,000 to 150,000 clones, about three quarters seen once. Sequencing used PBMCs. These TCRs come from a woman aged 25 to 45 in good health and CMV-seronegative.

The V and J genes are TRBV7-3 and TRBJ1-1; D perhaps matches TRBD1 (5 bases). The germline gives CDR1 SGHTA, CDR2 FQGTGA. The CDR3 loop spans 16 amino acids. The ends were cut back, 7 bases at V and 4 bases at J, with 22 bases in the middle. For the CDR3, the DNA is TGTGCCAGCACCCAAGGGTGGGGCAGAAGTATCACTGAAGCTTTCTTT. Its translation is CASTQGWGRSITEAFF.

In its sample, this clone was seen a few times. This chain joins TRBV9 and TRBJ2-5; TRBD2 aligns across 8 bases. Germline CDR1 SGDLS, CDR2 YYNGEE. CDR3 size: 13 residues. The junction had 3 bases not matched to a gene; V was cut back by 4 bases and J by 4 bases. CDR3 in DNA: TGTGCCAGCAGCTATAGCGGGATAGAGACCCAGTACTTC. Translating it yields CASSYSGIETQYF.

The rearrangement links TRBV28 to TRBJ1-5, with 9 bases matching TRBD1. V lost 5 bases to trimming and J lost 5 bases; unmatched junction nucleotides: 10. Looked up from germline, CDR1 is MDHEN and CDR2 is SYDVKM. This CDR3 is built from 16 residues. As DNA, the CDR3 is TGTGCCAGCAGTCCGACTGGACAGGGGAGACATCAGCCCCAGCATTTT. Protein sequence: CASSPTGQGRHQPQHF.

The chain recombines TRBV6-1 with TRBJ2-1, with 9 positions matching TRBD1. CDR1 and CDR2 from the germline V gene are MNHNS and SASEGT. The V segment lost 6 bases and the J segment 8 bases; nucleotides outside the gene matches: 2. This CDR3 is built from 12 residues. In DNA form, the CDR3 reads TGTGCCAGCAGACAGGGGGCCTATGAGCAGTTCTTC. This sequence encodes CASRQGAYEQFF.

This clone was detected once. The chain recombines TRBV9 with TRBJ2-7, with a weak D call TRBD1 (6 bases). V lost 0 bases and J lost 1, with 11 bases in between. Looked up from germline, CDR1 is SGDLS and CDR2 is YYNGEE. The CDR3 spans 15 residues. The DNA for the CDR3 is TGTGCCAGCAGCGTAGGTGGGACACGGTCCTACGAGCAGTACTTC. This gives the protein CASSVGGTRSYEQYF.

This clone was observed a few times. The V and J genes are TRBV9 and TRBJ1-6, with D tentatively TRBD1 (5 bases). The CDR3 length is 13 residues. With 3 bases removed from V and 13 bases from J, the gap between germline ends came to 14 bases. The germline CDR1 and CDR2 sequences are SGDLS and YYNGEE. The CDR3 is CASSAGGGGPLHF. The CDR3 DNA is TGTGCCAGCAGCGCCGGGGGGGGTGGGCCCCTCCACTTT.

The gene calls are TRBV9 and TRBJ2-3; 10 nucleotides line up with TRBD1. In germline, CDR1 is SGDLS, CDR2 YYNGEE. The trim removed 0 bases at V and 3 bases at J, leaving 10 bases unmatched. The CDR3 loop spans 18 amino acids. The CDR3 DNA reads as TGTGCCAGCAGCGTAGAGGGAGGACAGGGGGTAGTGACAGATACGCAGTATTTT. Amino acids: CASSVEGGQGVVTDTQYF.

As regards this clone: Other DNA sequences from this sample encode an identical CDR3 as well. The chain links TRBV19 to TRBJ2-5, with TRBD1 matching 7 bases. The ends lost 6 bases at V and 3 bases at J; junction bases unmatched: 7. Germline CDR1 and CDR2: LNHDA and SQIVND (reference sequence). The CDR3 contains 14 residues. CDR3 amino acids: CASRRSGGKETQYF. CDR3 nucleotide sequence: TGTGCCAGTAGAAGATCAGGGGGTAAAGAGACCCAGTACTTC. Full variable domain (outside the CDR3, taken from reference TRBV19 and TRBJ2-5): DGGITQSPKYLFRKEGQNVTLSCEQNLNHDAMYWYRQDPGQGLRLIYYSQIVNDFQKGDIAEGYSVSREKKESFPLTVTSAQKNPTAFYLCASRRSGGKETQYFGPGTRLLVL.

J is TRBJ1-5 and V is TRBV5-1, with 7 bases that match TRBD1. Unmatched junction bases numbered 7, after V lost 4 bases and J lost 0 bases. The CDR3 consists of 16 residues. The germline CDR1 and CDR2 sequences are SGHRS and YFSETQ. CDR3 loop: CASSPGQEGSNQPQHF. The CDR3 DNA follows: TGCGCCAGCAGCCCAGGACAGGAGGGTAGCAATCAGCCCCAGCATTTT. The full variable domain, in which reference TRBV5-1 and TRBJ1-5 provide the parts outside the CDR3, is KAGVTQTPRYLIKTRGQQVTLSCSPISGHRSVSWYQQTPGQGLQFLFEYFSETQRNKGNFPGRFSGRQFSNSRSEMNVSTLELGDSALYLCASSPGQEGSNQPQHFGDGTRLSIL.

The chain uses TRBV29-1 and TRBJ1-1, with D possibly matching TRBD1 (5 bases). V gave up 6 bases and J gave up 2 bases, with 7 bases separating them. The CDR3 runs to 11 residues. Germline loops: CDR1 SQVTM, CDR2 ANQGSEA. The CDR3 region is CSVGQNTEAFF. DNA for the CDR3: TGCAGCGTCGGACAAAACACTGAAGCTTTCTTT.

As regards this clone: The CDR3 does not end in the conserved phenylalanine or tryptophan, so this is likely a read error. The CDR3, as DNA: TGCGCCAGCAGCTTCCACGACCCAGGACAGGGGGGAGCTAACTATGGCTACACCCTC. Amino acid sequence: CASSFHDPGQGGANYGYTL. The V gene is TRBV5-1, the J gene TRBJ1-2, with 10 positions matching TRBD1. Germline assignment: CDR1 SGHRS and CDR2 YFSETQ. With 2 bases clipped from V and 0 bases from J, the junction kept 13 bases outside the gene matches. This CDR3 has 19 residues.

This clone appeared once. The V call is TRBV5-6, the J call TRBJ2-1; 7 bases match TRBD2. The CDR3 sequence is 16 residues long. Losses at the gene ends were 1 base for V and 2 bases for J; bases not matched to a gene: 6. Germline assignment: CDR1 SGHDT and CDR2 YYEEEE. CDR3 amino acids: CASSLQRGDTYNEQFF. The CDR3 DNA reads as TGTGCCAGCAGCTTGCAGCGGGGAGACACCTACAATGAGCAGTTCTTC.

The rearrangement links TRBV18 to TRBJ1-6; TRBD1 aligns across 7 bases. V lost 2 bases, J lost 9 bases, and 4 bases stayed unmatched. CDR3 length: 14 residues. Germline V gene data show CDR1 as KGHSH and CDR2 as LQKENI. The CDR3 nucleotides read TGTGCCAGCTCACCAGGAGGGGGCTTTTCACCCCTCCACTTT. Translation: CASSPGGGFSPLHF.

This chain joins TRBV2 and TRBJ1-5, with 8 bases matching TRBD1. CDR1 SNHLY and CDR2 FYNNEI come from the germline V gene. This CDR3 has 14 amino acids. V shed 2 bases, J shed 6 bases, and the junction held 3 bases outside the gene matches. The CDR3 reads CASSETGGGQPQHF. For the CDR3, the DNA is TGTGCCAGCAGTGAAACAGGGGGGGGTCAGCCCCAGCATTTT.

The CDR3 nucleotides are TGTGCCAGCAGCTTAGATGGTTTATGGGAGAATGGCTACACCTTC. This codes for CASSLDGLWENGYTF. V usage is TRBV7-8 and J usage is TRBJ1-2, with D hard to call. Germline V gene data show CDR1 as SGHVS and CDR2 as FQNEAQ. Trimming left V 1 base short and J 6 bases short, with 15 bases between. The CDR3 extends over 15 amino acids.